Shown below are 27 T cell receptor beta chains from a single sample sequenced in a study of blood T cell repertoires in COVID-19. The table came from immunoSEQ multiplex PCR; TCRdb's copy has only in-frame clones and leaves some out. The repertoire includes 250,000 or so clones, 80% to 95% of them detected once, and approximately 2.9% sits in the top ten. Material: PBMCs or T cells enriched from blood (not recorded which). The receptors derive from a man aged 35-49 years who had been exposed to COVID-19.

This chain uses TRBV29-1 with TRBJ2-7, with 7 positions matching TRBD1. CDR3 length equals 13 residues. V dropped 6 bases and J dropped 5; count of bases not matched to a gene: 10. CDR1 is SQVTM and CDR2 is ANQGSEA in the germline V gene. CDR3 residues: CSVHPGGNHEQYF. The CDR3 DNA follows: TGCAGCGTCCATCCAGGGGGTAACCACGAGCAGTACTTC.

The chain carries TRBV7-3 and TRBJ1-2; no clear D. The CDR3 totals 16 residues. The V and J ends lost 0 bases and 4 bases respectively, with 15 bases between them. The V gene's germline CDR1 is SGHTA and CDR2 FQGTGA. The DNA of the CDR3 is TGTGCCAGCAGCTTAACGTTTAACGTGCTCGGCTATGGCTACACCTTC. It is translated as CASSLTFNVLGYGYTF. The entire variable domain, with the rest obtained from reference TRBV7-3 and TRBJ1-2, is as follows: GAGVSQTPSNKVTEKGKYVELRCDPISGHTALYWYRQSLGQGPEFLIYFQGTGAADDSGLPNDRFFAVRPEGSVSTLKIQRTERGDSAVYLCASSLTFNVLGYGYTFGSGTRLTVV.

As to this clone: This sample includes further DNA sequences coding for the same CDR3. The chain links TRBV28 to TRBJ1-1; 7 bases agree with TRBD1. The V gene's germline CDR1 is MDHEN and CDR2 SYDVKM. The trim removed 6 bases at V and 1 base at J, leaving 5 bases unmatched. The CDR3 extends over 14 amino acids. CDR3 protein: CASRLGTANTEAFF. In DNA, the CDR3 is TGTGCCAGCAGGCTTGGGACAGCGAACACTGAAGCTTTCTTT.

The chain uses TRBV29-1 and TRBJ2-3; D is ambiguous. Germline CDR1 SQVTM, CDR2 ANQGSEA. The CDR3 has 15 residues. V was clipped by 1 base and J by 2 bases, with 13 bases between them. The CDR3 coding sequence is TGCAGCGTTGAAGGGAGTCCTTCATTCACAGATACGCAGTATTTT. Translating it yields CSVEGSPSFTDTQYF.

The V and J genes are TRBV27 and TRBJ1-5, with D unresolved. The CDR3 extends over 12 amino acids. Germline assignment: CDR1 MNHEY and CDR2 SMNVEV (reference sequence). V lost 3 bases, J lost 6 bases, and 6 bases lay in between. In DNA form, the CDR3 reads TGTGCCAGCAGTTTGGTCGGTCAGCCCCAGCATTTT. Translated, it gives CASSLVGQPQHF.

This clone was observed a few times. The chain couples TRBV4-1 to TRBJ1-5; D is unresolved. Germline V CDR1 and CDR2: MGHRA, YSYEKL. The CDR3 is 16 amino acids. V lost 5 bases, J lost 0 bases, and 14 bases lay in between. For the CDR3, the DNA is TGCGCCAGCAGCTCAGACACCGACTATAGCAATCAGCCCCAGCATTTT. This sequence encodes CASSSDTDYSNQPQHF.

V and J are TRBV5-1 and TRBJ2-7; 9 bases align to TRBD2. Germline values: CDR1 SGHRS, CDR2 YFSETQ. The junction had 15 bases not matched to a gene; V was cut back by 0 bases and J by 2 bases. The CDR3 has 19 residues. CDR3 DNA sequence: TGCGCCAGCAGCTTGGGTGGTTGGTCTAGCGGGGAAGATGCCTACGAGCAGTACTTC. It yields the protein CASSLGGWSSGEDAYEQYF.

The chain employs TRBV28 and TRBJ2-3; D is perhaps TRBD2 (6 bases). Per the germline V gene, CDR1 is MDHEN and CDR2 is SYDVKM. The ends were cut back, 6 bases at V and 5 bases at J, with 18 bases in the middle. CDR3 length equals 15 residues. The CDR3 is CASSLTRGTRDTQYF. For the CDR3, the DNA is TGTGCCAGCAGCCTGACTAGGGGCACACGAGATACGCAGTATTTT.

This rearrangement joins TRBV7-2 to TRBJ2-5; maybe TRBD1 (6 bases). With 1 base removed from V and 10 bases from J, the gap between germline ends came to 13 bases. Germline V gene data show CDR1 as SGHTA and CDR2 as FQGNSA. The CDR3 consists of 13 residues. In DNA form, the CDR3 reads TGTGCCAGCAGCTTAGAGCCTGTCAGGGGCCAGTACTTC. Amino acid sequence: CASSLEPVRGQYF.

This rearrangement joins TRBV9 to TRBJ1-1; a possible D gene is TRBD1 (6 bases). CDR1 and CDR2 from the germline V gene are SGDLS and YYNGEE. The CDR3 covers 14 residues. V was clipped by 4 bases and J by 3 bases, with 13 bases between them. CDR3 region: CASSFLPGDTEAFF. The CDR3 coding sequence is TGTGCCAGCAGCTTTCTCCCAGGGGACACTGAAGCTTTCTTT.

The chain recombines TRBV24-1 with TRBJ1-2, with 11 bases that match TRBD1. The ends lost 4 bases at V and 4 bases at J; junction bases unmatched: 7. This CDR3 contains 16 residues. CDR1 is KGHDR, CDR2 SFDVKD, per germline. CDR3 loop: CATSEAGTGGLYGYTF. The CDR3 DNA reads as TGTGCCACCAGTGAGGCCGGGACAGGGGGACTCTATGGCTACACCTTC.

V gene TRBV27 combines with J gene TRBJ2-7; the D gene is possibly TRBD2 (5 bases). The CDR3 runs 12 residues. Germline V lookup: CDR1 MNHEY, CDR2 SMNVEV (reference sequence). Trimming took off 2 bases at V and 6 bases at J, with 8 bases between the two ends. CDR3 sequence reads: CASSLPSSEQYF. CDR3 in DNA: TGTGCCAGCAGTTTACCTAGCAGCGAGCAGTACTTC.

This chain connects TRBV3-1 (or the pseudogene TRBV3-2) to TRBJ2-3; D possibly corresponds to TRBD2 (6 bases). The CDR3 contains 16 residues. V was trimmed by 1 base and J by 0 bases, leaving 11 bases between them. Germline V gene lookup returns CDR1 LGHDT and CDR2 YNNKEL (reference sequence). In DNA, the CDR3 is TGTGCCAGCAGCCAAGGCGGCGGGATGAGCACAGATACGCAGTATTTT. It yields the protein CASSQGGGMSTDTQYF.

The rearrangement joins TRBV7-2 to TRBJ2-5; unclear D gene. Germline V gene sequence: CDR1 SGHTA, CDR2 FQGNSA. The CDR3 has 19 amino acids. V dropped 5 bases and J dropped 0 bases, with 25 bases sitting between them. CDR3 nucleotide sequence: TGTGCCAGCAGCCATCCCCTCAACTTACAGAATCAGTACCAAGAGACCCAGTACTTC. Translation: CASSHPLNLQNQYQETQYF.

This chain joins TRBV28 and TRBJ1-6; possibly TRBD1 for D (6 bases). The CDR3 length is 14 residues. V lost 6 bases and J lost 8, with 14 bases in between. Germline V gene data show CDR1 as MDHEN and CDR2 as SYDVKM. The CDR3, as DNA: TGTGCCAGCAGCCGCACAGGGCCTGATTCACCCCTCCACTTT. As protein: CASSRTGPDSPLHF.

This chain joins TRBV20-1 and TRBJ1-2; 7 nucleotides match TRBD1. The CDR3 totals 11 residues. Trimming cost V 2 bases and J 8 bases; bases outside gene matches: 2. Germline-derived CDR1 and CDR2 are DFQATT and SNEGSKA (reference sequence). The CDR3 loop reads CSARTGAGYTF. CDR3 coding DNA: TGCAGTGCTAGAACAGGGGCAGGCTACACCTTC.

The genes are TRBV6-1 and TRBJ1-2, with 7 positions matching TRBD1. Germline V gives CDR1 MNHNS, CDR2 SASEGT. This CDR3 has 16 amino acids. J gave up 4 bases and V 0 bases, and 8 bases lay outside the gene matches. The CDR3: CASSEAARQGLYGYTF. CDR3 coding DNA: TGTGCCAGCAGTGAAGCAGCGAGACAGGGCCTCTATGGCTACACCTTC.

J is TRBJ2-3 and V is TRBV9; D uncertain. From germline, CDR1 is SGDLS and CDR2 YYNGEE. Trimming stripped 3 bases from V and 2 bases from J, with 10 bases between. This CDR3 has 14 amino acids. This CDR3 reads CASSASYATDTQYF. The CDR3 region has the DNA TGTGCCAGCAGCGCCTCCTATGCCACAGATACGCAGTATTTT.

CDR3 region: CASSYQGSGETQYF. The CDR3, as DNA: TGTGCCAGCAGTTACCAGGGGTCAGGGGAGACCCAGTACTTC. The chain is built from TRBV28 and TRBJ2-5, with D tentatively TRBD1 (6 bases). Germline V CDR1 and CDR2: MDHEN, SYDVKM. The CDR3 is 14 residues long. V dropped 4 bases and J dropped 5 bases, with 14 bases sitting between them.

The V and J genes are TRBV6-4 and TRBJ2-2; 8 bases map to TRBD2. CDR1 and CDR2 from the germline V gene are MRHNA and SNTAGT. The V segment lost 5 bases and the J segment 6 bases; nucleotides outside the gene matches: 5. CDR3 size: 14 residues. CDR3 sequence: CASSPRGGSGELFF. In DNA, the CDR3 is TGTGCCAGCAGTCCTCGGGGGGGCTCCGGGGAGCTGTTTTTT.

This clone was recorded a few times. This chain connects TRBV7-9 to TRBJ1-2, with 7 bases identical to TRBD1. Per the germline V gene, CDR1 is SEHNR and CDR2 is FQNEAQ (reference sequence). The CDR3 extends over 16 amino acids. J lost 7 bases, V lost 5 bases, and 16 bases had no gene match. The CDR3 sequence is CASSSTFLTGSSGYTF. For the CDR3, the DNA is TGTGCCAGCAGCAGCACATTTTTGACAGGGTCTAGTGGCTACACCTTC.

J is TRBJ1-6 and V is TRBV28, with TRBD1 identical over 7 bases. The V gene's germline CDR1 is MDHEN and CDR2 SYDVKM. Unmatched junction bases numbered 4, after V lost 4 bases and J lost 7 bases. The CDR3 consists of 14 residues. CDR3 coding DNA: TGTGCCAGCAGTTCTGGACAGGCAAATTCACCCCTCCACTTT. This gives the protein CASSSGQANSPLHF.

As concerns this clone: Mismatch with germline at one junction end may stem from a read error. The chain carries TRBV7-7 and TRBJ1-5; D is perhaps TRBD1 (5 bases). The CDR3 extends over 15 amino acids. Germline V CDR1 and CDR2: SSHAT, FNYEAQ (reference sequence). CDR3 residues: CASSSSQGGRQPQHF. DNA for the CDR3: TGTGCTAGCAGCTCCAGCCAGGGTGGCCGTCAGCCCCAGCATTTT.

This clone came up once. V usage is TRBV30 and J usage is TRBJ2-3; the match to TRBD2 covers 9 bases. Germline V gene sequence: CDR1 GTSNPN, CDR2 SVGIG (reference sequence). This CDR3 region has 13 residues. Unmatched junction bases numbered 4, after V lost 4 bases and J lost 5 bases. In DNA form, the CDR3 reads TGTGCCTGGATCCCGACTAGCGGAGATACGCAGTATTTT. Translation gives CAWIPTSGDTQYF.

The chain uses TRBV6-5 and TRBJ2-2; a possible D gene is TRBD2 (5 bases). Trimming left V 6 bases short and J 6 bases short, with 8 bases between. This CDR3 region has 12 residues. Per germline, CDR1 MNHEY and CDR2 SVGAGI. CDR3 DNA sequence: TGTGCCAGCAGAGAGGGCCCCGGGGAGCTGTTTTTT. Protein product: CASREGPGELFF.

This chain joins TRBV27 and TRBJ2-3; TRBD1 matches at 8 bases. The CDR3 totals 13 residues. Germline V gives CDR1 MNHEY, CDR2 SMNVEV (reference sequence). J gave up 4 bases and V 8 bases, and 5 bases lay outside the gene matches. The CDR3 here is CASFRQGSDTQYF. CDR3 nucleotide sequence: TGTGCCAGCTTTAGACAGGGGTCAGATACGCAGTATTTT.

The chain employs TRBV28 and TRBJ2-6, with 12 bases identical to TRBD2. The CDR3 has 21 residues. Trimming at V came to 6 bases and at J to 4 bases, leaving 19 bases not matched to a gene. The germline CDR1 and CDR2 sequences are MDHEN and SYDVKM. CDR3 DNA: TGTGCCAGCAGCTCAACAGGGGAGACTAGCGGGAGAGTGAGAGGGGCCAACGTCCTGACTTTC. It is translated as CASSSTGETSGRVRGANVLTF.